The 7 T cell receptor beta chains given below trace back to one sample, sequenced in a study of blood T cells in healthy people across ages. Through a sample-barcoded 5' primer and a J-beta primer mix, a second PCR was run for about 6 to 12 cycles. Each CDR3 protein is one row after TCRdb ran MiXCR on the 5' RACE reads. The profile shows over 1,500,000 distinct CDR3 sequences, roughly 43% of them singletons. The sample was blood. All receptors come from a human donor in good health.

The V call is TRBV7-3, the J call TRBJ1-1; 8 positions match TRBD1. V dropped 3 bases and J dropped 5; count of bases not matched to a gene: 8. The CDR3 is 15 amino acids. Looked up from germline, CDR1 is SGHTA and CDR2 is FQGTGA. This chain's CDR3 is CASSFSTGDGTEAFF. The DNA for the CDR3 is TGTGCCAGCAGCTTCTCGACAGGGGATGGAACTGAAGCTTTCTTT.

This clonotype was counted between two and nine times. The chain recombines TRBV12-3 or TRBV12-4 with TRBJ1-2; perhaps TRBD1 as D (5 bases). Trimming shortened V by 6 bases and J by 6 bases, and 17 bases separated the two germline ends. The CDR3 contains 14 residues. The CDR3 coding sequence is TGTGCCAGCAGCATAAGTGGGGGATTGCATGGCTACACCTTC. It yields the protein CASSISGGLHGYTF.

This clonotype occurred a few times. The chain combines TRBV6-1 with TRBJ1-1; D possibly corresponds to TRBD1 (6 bases). This CDR3 has 13 amino acids. The V end lost 2 bases, the J end lost 4 bases, and 8 bases lay between the germline ends. The germline gives CDR1 MNHNS, CDR2 SASEGT. The CDR3 is CASSEQGSTEAFF. CDR3 bases: TGTGCCAGCAGTGAACAGGGGAGCACTGAAGCTTTCTTT.

The sample holds a few counts of this clonotype. V is TRBV5-1 and J is TRBJ2-7; 7 bases align to TRBD1. CDR1 SGHRS and CDR2 YFSETQ come from the germline V gene. This CDR3 is built from 15 residues. Trimming cost V 2 bases and J 1 base; bases outside gene matches: 6. CDR3 DNA: TGCGCCAGCAGCTTAGACAGGGCCATATCCTACGAGCAGTACTTC. Its translation is CASSLDRAISYEQYF.

The chain has TRBV10-3 and TRBJ2-7, with D perhaps matching TRBD2 (5 bases). From germline, CDR1 is ENHRY and CDR2 SYGVKD. This CDR3 has 15 residues. V was cut by 2 bases and J by 0 bases, with 11 bases left in between. Here the CDR3 reads CAISELEASSYEQYF. For the CDR3, the DNA is TGTGCCATCAGTGAGCTGGAGGCCAGCTCCTACGAGCAGTACTTC.

The chain uses TRBV7-9 and TRBJ1-2; D unresolved. The V and J ends lost 5 bases and 4 bases respectively, with 23 bases between them. The germline V gene encodes CDR1 SEHNR and CDR2 FQNEAQ (reference sequence). The CDR3 is made up of 17 amino acids. The CDR3 DNA follows: TGTGCCAGCAGCCCCGGCGGCTCTACATTGACTGGCTATGGCTACACCTTC. It codes for CASSPGGSTLTGYGYTF.

This chain connects TRBV4-3 to TRBJ2-5; TRBD2 is a possible D gene (5 bases). CDR3 length equals 16 residues. V lost 2 bases and J lost 5, with 18 bases in between. Germline V gene data show CDR1 as LGHNA and CDR2 as YSLEER. CDR3 DNA: TGCGCCAGCAGCCAAAGCCTAATCGCTAGCAGTGAGACCCAGTACTTC. Translating it yields CASSQSLIASSETQYF.